This T cell receptor beta chain was found in a study of T cells in Graves' hyperthyroidism and ophthalmopathy. RNA transcripts were the template for amplifying TCR beta CDR3 regions. RT-PCR in the first round (using the HTBI primer set) targeted the TCR CDR3. TCRdb reprocessed the multiplex PCR reads via MiXCR and lists one record per CDR3 protein. The top ten clones hold over 30% of a sample with about 640,000 distinct CDR3 sequences, less than 25% of them seen once. CDR3 size: 14 residues. From germline, CDR1 is DFQATT and CDR2 SNEGSKA (reference sequence). The ends were cut back, 3 bases at V and 0 bases at J, with 12 bases in the middle. It was approximately 9.4 ml of fresh peripheral blood that supplied the PBMCs. In its sample, this clonotype was seen many times.

The origin of this receptor is a man between 25 and 39 years old with Graves' ophthalmopathy. Sequenced: blood. V and J are TRBV20-1 and TRBJ2-7, with D unresolved. CDR3 DNA sequence: TGCAGTGCTAGGGCCGACTCGAGCTCCTACGAGCAGTACTTC. This codes for CSARADSSSYEQYF.